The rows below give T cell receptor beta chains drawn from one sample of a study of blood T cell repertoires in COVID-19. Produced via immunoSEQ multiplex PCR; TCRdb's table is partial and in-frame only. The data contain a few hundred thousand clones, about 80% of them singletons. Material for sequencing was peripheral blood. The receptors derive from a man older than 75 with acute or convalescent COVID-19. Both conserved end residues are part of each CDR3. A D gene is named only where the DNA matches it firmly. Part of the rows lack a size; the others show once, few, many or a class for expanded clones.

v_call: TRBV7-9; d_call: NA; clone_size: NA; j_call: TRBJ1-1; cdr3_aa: CASSLRDTNTEAFF; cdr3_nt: TGTGCCAGCAGCTTGAGGGACACGAACACTGAAGCTTTCTTT
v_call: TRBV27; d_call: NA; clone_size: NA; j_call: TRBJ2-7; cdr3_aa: CASQRSPDTGYEQYF; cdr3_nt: TGTGCCAGCCAGAGGTCCCCGGACACAGGCTACGAGCAGTACTTC
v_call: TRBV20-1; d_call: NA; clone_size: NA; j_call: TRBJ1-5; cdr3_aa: CSASREVSNQPQHF; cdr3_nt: TGCAGTGCTAGTCGGGAGGTTAGCAATCAGCCCCAGCATTTT
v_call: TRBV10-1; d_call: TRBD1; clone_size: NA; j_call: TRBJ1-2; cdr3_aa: CASSEPRGQGDVANYGYTF; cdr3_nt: TGCGCCAGCAGTGAGCCAAGGGGACAGGGGGACGTTGCTAACTATGGCTACACCTTC
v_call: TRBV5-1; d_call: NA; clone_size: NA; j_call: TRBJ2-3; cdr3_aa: CASSSGVETDTQYF; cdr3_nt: TGCGCCAGCAGCTCAGGGGTGGAGACAGATACGCAGTATTTT
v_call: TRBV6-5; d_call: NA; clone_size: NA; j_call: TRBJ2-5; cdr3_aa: CASSRALLYQETQYF; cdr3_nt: TGTGCCAGCAGTCGAGCTCTGTTATACCAAGAGACCCAGTACTTC
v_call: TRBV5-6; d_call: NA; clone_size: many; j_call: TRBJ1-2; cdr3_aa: CASSAGRGFWGYTF; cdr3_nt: TGTGCCAGCAGCGCGGGACGGGGTTTTTGGGGCTACACCTTC
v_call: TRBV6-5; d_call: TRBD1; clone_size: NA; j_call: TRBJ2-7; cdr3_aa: CASSPTGFSYEQYF; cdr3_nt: TGTGCCAGCAGTCCGACAGGGTTCTCCTACGAGCAGTACTTC
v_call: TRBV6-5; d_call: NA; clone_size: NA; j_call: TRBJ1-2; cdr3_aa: CASRKVGREGGYTF; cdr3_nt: TGTGCCAGCAGGAAGGTGGGCAGGGAAGGCGGCTACACCTTC
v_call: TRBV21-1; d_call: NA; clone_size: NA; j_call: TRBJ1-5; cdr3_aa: CASSASGDSSFQLLSNQPQHF; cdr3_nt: TGTGCCAGCAGCGCGAGTGGGGACAGCAGCTTCCAATTACTGAGCAATCAGCCCCAGCATTTT
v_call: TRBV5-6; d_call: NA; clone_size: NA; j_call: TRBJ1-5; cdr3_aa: CASSLVSEASNQPQHF; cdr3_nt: TGTGCCAGCAGCTTGGTGTCCGAGGCTAGCAATCAGCCCCAGCATTTT
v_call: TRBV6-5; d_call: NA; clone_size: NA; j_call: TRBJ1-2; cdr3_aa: CASSYDRMSNGYTF; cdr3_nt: TGTGCCAGCAGTTATGACAGGATGTCAAACGGCTACACCTTC
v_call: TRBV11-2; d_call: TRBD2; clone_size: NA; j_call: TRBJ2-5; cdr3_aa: CASGTSGRAQETQYF; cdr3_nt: TGTGCCAGCGGAACTAGCGGGAGGGCCCAAGAGACCCAGTACTTC
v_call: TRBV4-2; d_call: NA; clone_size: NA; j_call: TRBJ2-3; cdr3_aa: CASSQTRLHTDTQYF; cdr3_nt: TGTGCCAGCAGCCAAACGAGACTACACACAGATACGCAGTATTTT
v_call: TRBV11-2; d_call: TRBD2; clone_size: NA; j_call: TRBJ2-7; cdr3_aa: CASSLGQGGFSYEQYF; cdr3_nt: TGTGCCAGCAGCTTAGGGCAGGGAGGGTTCTCCTACGAGCAGTACTTC
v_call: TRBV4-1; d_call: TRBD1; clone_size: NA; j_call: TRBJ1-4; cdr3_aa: CASSQIDRENEKLFF; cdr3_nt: TGCGCCAGCAGCCAAATAGACAGGGAGAATGAAAAACTGTTTTTT
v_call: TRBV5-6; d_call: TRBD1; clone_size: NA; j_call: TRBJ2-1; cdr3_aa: CASSAYGTGLYNEQFF; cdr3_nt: TGTGCCAGCAGCGCCTACGGGACAGGGTTGTACAATGAGCAGTTCTTC
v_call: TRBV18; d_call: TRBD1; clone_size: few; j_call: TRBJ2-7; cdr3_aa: CASSPRAQGAKSYEQYF; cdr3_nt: TGTGCCAGCTCACCAAGGGCGCAGGGGGCTAAATCCTACGAGCAGTACTTC